The 9 T cell receptor beta chains below come from one sample, sequenced in a study of Graves' ophthalmopathy and Graves' hyperthyroidism. TCR beta CDR3 regions were amplified from RNA transcripts. First-round RT-PCR used HTBI primers; second-round multiplex PCR followed. TCRdb re-derived calls from the multiplex PCR reads in MiXCR, one entry per CDR3 protein. This table has over a million distinct CDR3 sequences, 35% to 45% appearing once. The specimen was peripheral blood or thyroid tissue (not recorded which). All receptors derive from an adult man with Graves' hyperthyroidism.

Comment on this clonotype: Because it lacks the conserved phenylalanine or tryptophan at the end, this CDR3 is likely a read error. No DNA is shown, since the ends of the CDR3 on it are uncertain; the CDR3 is the one TCRdb lists. This chain connects TRBV2 to TRBJ2-5; the table gives TRBD2 as D, unverified against the DNA. The CDR3 is 14 amino acids in total, end residues counted. Germline V CDR1 and CDR2: SNHLY, FYNNEI. CDR3 in amino acids: CASSEIGDGYTFGS.

Concerning this clonotype itself: A junction end diverges from the germline sequence, so it may reflect a read error. The genes are TRBV11-2 and TRBJ1-6; D is undetermined. Germline loops: CDR1 SGHAT, CDR2 FQNNGV. This CDR3 is 18 amino acids long. The CDR3 sequence is CASSSIPADGDYNSPLHF. CDR3 DNA: TGTGCCAGTAGCTCCATCCCTGCGGACGGAGATTATAATTCACCCCTCCACTTT.

This clonotype was recorded once. The chain recombines TRBV25-1 with TRBJ2-5; D call uncertain. This CDR3 has 18 residues. Trimming removed 8 bases from V and 7 bases from J, with 32 bases in between. The germline CDR1 and CDR2 sequences are MGHDK and SYGVNS. The chain's CDR3 is CASQTRLGPRMEVGTQYF. The CDR3 region has the DNA TGTGCCAGCCAAACTCGCCTTGGACCGAGGATGGAAGTTGGGACCCAGTACTTC.

This rearrangement joins TRBV4-1 to TRBJ2-7; maybe TRBD1 (6 bases). Germline CDR1 is MGHRA and CDR2 is YSYEKL. V was pared by 6 bases and J by 4 bases, with 16 bases between. There are 14 residues in the CDR3. In DNA, the CDR3 is TGCGCCAGCAGATTGGACGGGACACCTTACGAGCAGTACTTC. It translates to CASRLDGTPYEQYF.

This clonotype was observed many times. The CDR3 DNA is TGTGCCAGCAGCCGTCAGGGACACACCTTGTCGGAGCAGTACTTC. It codes for CASSRQGHTLSEQYF. The chain employs TRBV2 and TRBJ2-7; D might be TRBD1 (6 bases). Germline lookup yields CDR1 SNHLY and CDR2 FYNNEI. V was clipped by 6 bases and J by 7 bases, with 22 bases between them. The CDR3 is 15 residues long.

This chain joins TRBV2 and TRBJ2-2; 8 bases match TRBD1. Germline lookup yields CDR1 SNHLY and CDR2 FYNNEI. J lost 6 bases, V lost 8 bases, and 11 bases had no gene match. This CDR3 has 15 residues. In nucleotides, the CDR3 is TGTGCCAGCGATGGACAGGGTATACCGGCCGGGGAGCTGTTTTTT. Protein sequence: CASDGQGIPAGELFF.

The rearrangement uses TRBV12-3 or TRBV12-4 and TRBJ1-4; a weak D match, TRBD1 (6 bases). The V end was cut by 7 bases, the J end by 0 bases, with 18 bases between. The CDR3 has 17 amino acids. The CDR3 region is CASMGGPLKATNEKLFF. As DNA, the CDR3 is TGTGCCAGCATGGGGGGGCCCCTGAAAGCAACTAATGAAAAACTGTTTTTT.

This clonotype has only a few counts. This rearrangement joins TRBV7-9 to TRBJ1-1, with 11 bases aligning to TRBD1. From germline, CDR1 is SEHNR and CDR2 FQNEAQ (reference sequence). CDR3 size: 14 residues. Losses at the gene ends were 5 bases for V and 7 bases for J; bases not matched to a gene: 6. In DNA, the CDR3 is TGTGCCAGCAGCCCCGGGACAGGGGGGGATGAAGCTTTCTTT. Its translation: CASSPGTGGDEAFF. The full variable domain, in which reference TRBV7-9 and TRBJ1-1 provide the parts outside the CDR3, is DTGVSQNPRHKITKRGQNVTFRCDPISEHNRLYWYRQTLGQGPEFLTYFQNEAQLEKSRLLSDRFSAERPKGSFSTLEIQRTEQGDSAMYLCASSPGTGGDEAFFGQGTRLTVV.

This clonotype was detected many times. This sequence joins TRBV29-1 and TRBJ2-5, with 10 bases that match TRBD2. Trimming took 3 bases from V and 2 from J; bases not matched to a gene: 3. Per germline, CDR1 SQVTM and CDR2 ANQGSEA. The CDR3 runs 14 residues. The CDR3 nucleotides are TGCAGCGTTGAGCTAGCGGGAGTACAAGAGACCCAGTACTTC. This translates into CSVELAGVQETQYF.